What follows is one T cell receptor (beta chain) and its context. Its specificity is unknown. The sample belongs to a study of cytomegalovirus exposure and HLA in healthy donors. Study in general: The roughly 120 validation repertoires, a later analysis reported, used the same platform as the 700 or so repertoires from the first cohort.

The table came from immunoSEQ multiplex PCR; TCRdb's copy has only in-frame clones and leaves some out. The table lists about 130,000 clones, roughly 89% of them singletons, with around 1.1% in the top ten. General study results and limits: In vitro testing confirmed a few CMV-associated chains as specific for CMV antigens. Later, an analysis found that TCR clusters from the first cohort tended to co-occur in the 120 validation repertoires.

The study drew the donors from its roughly 130-subject validation cohort, separate from the approximately 670-subject first cohort. V gave up 0 bases and J gave up 0 bases; unmatched junction bases: 14. Germline lookup yields CDR1 SGHDN and CDR2 FVKESK. The CDR3 loop spans 20 amino acids. The TCR was taken from a woman between 18 and 30 years old in good health and CMV-seronegative. Material for sequencing was PBMCs. This rearrangement joins TRBV14 to TRBJ2-7; the match to TRBD1 covers 10 bases. The CDR3 loop is CASSQDGENRDRGSSYEQYF. The CDR3 bases are TGTGCCAGCAGCCAAGATGGGGAAAACCGGGACAGGGGAAGCTCCTACGAGCAGTACTTC. Full variable domain (missing parts from reference TRBV14 and TRBJ2-7): EAGVTQFPSHSVIEKGQTVTLRCDPISGHDNLYWYRRVMGKEIKFLLHFVKESKQDESGMPNNRFLAERTGGTYSTLKVQPAELEDSGVYFCASSQDGENRDRGSSYEQYFGPGTRLTVT.